A selection of T cell receptor beta chains follows, all from one sample in a study of T cell repertoires in cytomegalovirus infection. Via MiXCR, TCRdb re-called the reads, giving one row per CDR3 protein. This sample has approximately 500,000 distinct CDR3 sequences, with around 10% found just once. Sequenced: PBMCs. These receptors originate from a human donor in good health (CMV status not recorded). Some clones in this sample may be carry-over from other donors' samples. Each CDR3 is given with its conserved first and last residue. A D gene is named only where the DNA matches it firmly. Expanded clones get a size class; other rows say once, few or many, or leave the size out.

d_call clone_size j_call v_call cdr3_nt cdr3_aa
- few TRBJ2-1 TRBV13 TGTGCCAGCAGCTTGGTAGTCCGGAACAATGAGCAGTTCTTC CASSLVVRNNEQFF
- - TRBJ1-1 TRBV4-2 TGTGCCAGCAGCCAAGAGGATTCACCCACTGAAGCTTTCTTT CASSQEDSPTEAFF
- many TRBJ2-7 TRBV6-1 TGTGCCAGCAGCCAGTCCAGCAGCTCCTACGAGCAGTACTTC CASSQSSSSYEQYF
- many TRBJ2-5 TRBV12-3/TRBV12-4 TGTGCCAGCAGTTTCGTCCTAGTGGGGACCCAGTACTTC CASSFVLVGTQYF
- many TRBJ1-6 TRBV11-2 TGTGCCAGCAGTTTCTCGTGGGGGAATGATTCACCCCTCCACTTT CASSFSWGNDSPLHF
TRBD2 - TRBJ2-3 TRBV5-1 TGCGCCAGCAGCTTGCCACTAGCGGGAGGAGATACGCAGTATTTT CASSLPLAGGDTQYF
TRBD1 many TRBJ2-7 TRBV27 TGTGCCAGCAGTTTATCTATAGGGGACAGGGGGCTGTACGAGCAGTACTTC CASSLSIGDRGLYEQYF
- many TRBJ2-1 TRBV6-1 TGTGCCAGCTCGGGACAACTTTATGAGCAGTTCTTC CASSGQLYEQFF
- many TRBJ2-7 TRBV27 TGTGCCAGCAGAAGGACAGTATACTACGAGCAGTACTTC CASRRTVYYEQYF
TRBD1 many TRBJ2-2 TRBV6-5 TGTGCCAGCTTTACGGGACAGGTTAACACCGGGGAGCTGTTTTTT CASFTGQVNTGELFF
TRBD2 many TRBJ2-5 TRBV11-2 TGTGCCAGCAGCTTAGTATGGGGGGGCCAAGAGACCCAGTACTTC CASSLVWGGQETQYF
- - TRBJ1-2 TRBV29-1 TGCAGCGCCGTCACAGGCCAAGGGGGCTACACCTTC CSAVTGQGGYTF
TRBD1 many TRBJ2-7 TRBV7-8 TGTGCCAGCAGCTTAATGGGACAGGGGTCCTACGAGCAGTACTTC CASSLMGQGSYEQYF
- many TRBJ2-1 TRBV7-3 TGTGCCAGCAGCTCGGTGGGGAATGAGCAGTTCTTC CASSSVGNEQFF
- many TRBJ1-1 TRBV19 TGTGCCAGTTCCGGGACCCAATTGAACACTGAAGCTTTCTTT CASSGTQLNTEAFF
TRBD1 - TRBJ2-7 TRBV7-9 TGTGCCAGCAGCCGGGACAGGGGCCCCACTAGCGAGCAGTACTTC CASSRDRGPTSEQYF
- many TRBJ2-2 TRBV11-2 TGTGCCAGCAGCTTAGGACACAACACCGGGGAGCTGTTTTTT CASSLGHNTGELFF
TRBD2 many TRBJ2-1 TRBV5-1 TGCGCCAGCAGCCCCAAGATTAGCGGGAAGGATGAGCAGTTCTTC CASSPKISGKDEQFF
TRBD1 - TRBJ2-7 TRBV6-5 TGTGCCAGCATTAGTCTCGGGACAGGAGCTATCTACGAGCAGTACTTC CASISLGTGAIYEQYF
TRBD2 many TRBJ2-3 TRBV7-9 TGTGCCAGCAGCGCCCGAGCGGGGCCCGCAGATACGCAGTATTTT CASSARAGPADTQYF
TRBD2 many TRBJ2-1 TRBV14 TGTGCCAGCAGCCAAGTAGCGGGAGGGTACAATGAGCAGTTCTTC CASSQVAGGYNEQFF
TRBD2 - TRBJ2-7 TRBV20-1 TGCAGTGCTAGAGCGGTACGGTCCGGGACTAGCGGATTCTACGAGCAGTACTTC CSARAVRSGTSGFYEQYF
TRBD1 many TRBJ1-3 TRBV28 TGTGCCAGCAGTGACGTCCACAGGGGACTTTTCGGAAACACCATATATTTT CASSDVHRGLFGNTIYF
TRBD2 many TRBJ2-7 TRBV6-1 TGTGCCAGTGCGCCGGGGGGGTACGAGCAGTACTTC CASAPGGYEQYF
TRBD1 many TRBJ1-3 TRBV12-3/TRBV12-4 TGTGCCAGCAGTACAGGGGACGGAAACACCATATATTTT CASSTGDGNTIYF
- few TRBJ2-3 TRBV9 TGTGCCAGCAGCGCTGGTTTTGGAGATACGCAGTATTTT CASSAGFGDTQYF
- - TRBJ2-3 TRBV28 TGTGCCAGCATCCCCCCCCCCCCAAGGGGGGGCGCCGAGGATACGCAGTATTTT CASIPPPPRGGAEDTQYF
- few TRBJ2-2 TRBV7-3 TGTGCCAGCAGCTTCGGTAGCCCCCGTGACACCGGGGAGCTGTTTTTT CASSFGSPRDTGELFF
- few TRBJ2-1 TRBV29-1 TGCAGCGTTTCCCACAATGAGCAGTTCTTC CSVSHNEQFF
TRBD1 many TRBJ1-1 TRBV29-1 TGCAGCGCCCAGGGACAGATGAACACTGAAGCTTTCTTT CSAQGQMNTEAFF
TRBD2 many TRBJ2-2 TRBV5-4 TGTGCCAGCAGCTTGGGGGGCGGGAGAGGGTCCGGGGAGCTGTTTTTT CASSLGGGRGSGELFF
TRBD2 many TRBJ2-1 TRBV6-2/TRBV6-3 TGTGCCAGCAGTAACAGCGGGAGGGGCCCCTACAATGAGCAGTTCTTC CASSNSGRGPYNEQFF
- - TRBJ1-1 TRBV2 TGTGCCAGCCGAAACCTGGAGGGTAGCACTGAAGCTTTCTTT CASRNLEGSTEAFF
TRBD1 - TRBJ2-5 TRBV10-3 TGTGCCATCAGTGGTTCGACCCCGGGACAGGGGCAAGAGACCCAGTACTTC CAISGSTPGQGQETQYF
- many TRBJ1-2 TRBV29-1 TGCAGCGGCAGGACCGGGGGGAGAGATGGCTACACCTTC CSGRTGGRDGYTF
- many TRBJ1-1 TRBV12-3/TRBV12-4 TGTGCCAGCCACAAAAACACTGAAGCTTTCTTT CASHKNTEAFF
- many TRBJ1-1 TRBV11-2 TGTGCCAGCAGCTTATGGGGGCATGGAGCTTTCTTT CASSLWGHGAFF
- many TRBJ1-1 TRBV7-3 TGTGCCAGCAGCTTATTCGCCGACACTGAAGCTTTCTTT CASSLFADTEAFF
TRBD1 many TRBJ2-5 TRBV3-1 TGTGCCAGCAGCCGACAGGGTAGAGGAGAGACCCAGTACTTC CASSRQGRGETQYF
- - TRBJ1-2 TRBV20-1 TGCAGTGCTAGGTCCCCAGGGGTTACGAGGGGGTATGGCTACACCTTC CSARSPGVTRGYGYTF
- many TRBJ2-2 TRBV11-3 TGTGCCAGCAGAAGAGGGCCAACGACCGGGGAGCTGTTTTTT CASRRGPTTGELFF
- - TRBJ1-1 TRBV5-1 TGCGCCAGCAGCTTGGAAGGTAGAGAGAACACTGAAGCTTTCTTT CASSLEGRENTEAFF
TRBD2 - TRBJ2-1 TRBV24-1 TGTGCCACCAGTGGTTCACAGCGGGAGAAGAATGAGCAGTTCTTC CATSGSQREKNEQFF
- - TRBJ2-3 TRBV10-3 TGTGCCATCAAACAGGTTGAGTACACAGATACGCAGTATTTT CAIKQVEYTDTQYF
- - TRBJ2-7 TRBV10-3 TGTGCCATCAGTGACGGCACGGCGGGGTCATCCTACGAGCAGTACTTC CAISDGTAGSSYEQYF